These 3 T cell receptor beta chains were sequenced from one sample in a study of cytotoxic CD8 clonotypes in ibrutinib-treated CLL. Sequencing was performed with immunoSEQ multiplex PCR; in TCRdb, only in-frame clones are kept and a portion is missing. This table holds some 150,000 clones, approximately 81% found once. This sample comprised PBMCs, obtained after 12 months of ibrutinib treatment. The receptor set was obtained from a human donor with chronic lymphocytic leukemia.

The chain has TRBV4-1 and TRBJ1-2; tentatively, D is TRBD1 (5 bases). Trimming took 5 bases from V and 5 from J, leaving 21 bases between them. Per the germline V gene, CDR1 is MGHRA and CDR2 is YSYEKL. This CDR3 is 16 amino acids long. DNA of the CDR3: TGCGCCAGCAGCACGAGCGGGCAGGGAGGGTATTATGGCTACACCTTC. Translation gives CASSTSGQGGYYGYTF.

V usage is TRBV6-5 and J usage is TRBJ1-1, with D possibly matching TRBD1 (6 bases). Germline CDR1 reads MNHEY; CDR2 reads SVGAGI. The germline V and J ends were trimmed by 6 bases and 5 bases, with 13 bases remaining between them. The CDR3 length is 13 residues. The CDR3 nucleotides are TGTGCCAGCAGGCGGACAGTCGGGACTGAAGCTTTCTTT. Translation: CASRRTVGTEAFF.

This clone was picked up one time. The rearrangement links TRBV9 to TRBJ2-1, with TRBD2 matching over 14 bases. The CDR3 is made up of 20 amino acids. V gave up 5 bases and J gave up 7 bases; unmatched junction bases: 20. The germline V gene encodes CDR1 SGDLS and CDR2 YYNGEE. CDR3 bases: TGTGCCAGCAGATTTCTACGCCCGGGACTAGCGGGAGATCTAGGTAATGAGCAGTTCTTC. It codes for CASRFLRPGLAGDLGNEQFF.